These T cell receptor beta chains were read from a single sample in a study of CD8 T cells in cerebrospinal fluid in Alzheimer's disease. TCRdb reprocessed the 10x single-cell sequencing reads and stores each CDR3 protein as one record, lacking DNA. This table lists roughly 1,500 distinct CDR3 sequences. Sequences were obtained from cerebrospinal fluid. Receptors originate from a human donor in good health. Both conserved end residues are part of each CDR3. Fields, in order: clone size, J gene, V gene, CDR3 protein. The listing skips clone size in some rows; elsewhere it reads once, few, many or a size class.

>medium-sized|TRBJ1-1|TRBV30
CAWSFPLNTEAFF
>medium-sized|TRBJ1-1|TRBV28
CASSVNTEAFF
>medium-sized|TRBJ2-3|TRBV19
CASTHTSTDTQYF
>medium-sized|TRBJ2-5|TRBV5-1
CASSSGGGQETQYF
>medium-sized|TRBJ1-2|TRBV6-2/TRBV6-3
CASRKDHYGYTF
>medium-sized|TRBJ1-6|TRBV14
CASSQDRGYNSPLHF
>medium-sized|TRBJ1-6|TRBV20-1
CSARVGAENSPLHF
>medium-sized|TRBJ2-2|TRBV6-5
CASSYRSGASAGELFF
>medium-sized|TRBJ1-2|TRBV9
CASSVDENYGYTF
>medium-sized|TRBJ1-4|TRBV10-3
CAINEATNEKLFF
>medium-sized|TRBJ2-5|TRBV4-3
CASSQERLVYETQYF
>NA|TRBJ2-7|TRBV30
CAWSVAAVYEQYF
>medium-sized|TRBJ2-1|TRBV18
CASSPPWSGSAPSSYNEQFF
>medium-sized|TRBJ2-7|TRBV7-2
CASSVYGTASYEQYF
>large|TRBJ1-6|TRBV20-1
CSAGPSGLPYNSPLHF
>medium-sized|TRBJ2-3|TRBV2
CAPRGIADTQYF
>medium-sized|TRBJ1-2|TRBV9
CASSAGDRGAYGYTF
>NA|TRBJ1-5|TRBV7-9
CASSKGTGTGGNQPQHF
>large|TRBJ1-1|TRBV20-1
CSARAATRGDTEAFF
>medium-sized|TRBJ2-7|TRBV2
CASMPGLAGGIQYF
>large|TRBJ2-5|TRBV7-7
CASSLVQGETQYF
>large|TRBJ2-5|TRBV14
CASSQDLGLHETQYF
>medium-sized|TRBJ2-7|TRBV6-2/TRBV6-3
CASSRRTGGYEQYF
>medium-sized|TRBJ1-3|TRBV5-6
CASSFRISGNTIYF
>medium-sized|TRBJ1-4|TRBV12-3/TRBV12-4
CASKPRANEKLFF
>medium-sized|TRBJ1-1|TRBV12-3/TRBV12-4
CASSLVRDSLEAFF
>large|TRBJ2-1|TRBV3-1
CASSPRYLAGSSYNEQFF
>medium-sized|TRBJ1-5|TRBV20-1
CSARRGEGNQPQHF
>medium-sized|TRBJ1-6|TRBV9
CASSGQAPNSPLHF
>medium-sized|TRBJ2-4|TRBV6-2/TRBV6-3
CASTDGGGSGKNIQYF
>NA|TRBJ1-4|TRBV6-4
CASSPGTSFGGTNEKLFF
>medium-sized|TRBJ2-5|TRBV5-4
CASSWRGGETQYF
>medium-sized|TRBJ1-5|TRBV6-2/TRBV6-3
CASSYVGPGNQPQHF
>medium-sized|TRBJ1-2|TRBV7-6
CASSLRGAPVSGYTF
>NA|TRBJ2-7|TRBV7-2
CASSFETGGFYEQYF
>medium-sized|TRBJ2-1|TRBV7-6
CASSSRTQGGNNEQFF
>NA|TRBJ2-5|TRBV5-8
CASSMGQGHYQETQYF
>large|TRBJ2-2|TRBV7-3
CASSPDRGGGELFF
>NA|TRBJ2-5|TRBV15
CATSRDLRGQQETQYF
>medium-sized|TRBJ1-1|TRBV9
CASSVVASGVTEAFF
>medium-sized|TRBJ1-6|TRBV4-2
CASSQDQGPTNSPLHF
>NA|TRBJ1-2|TRBV5-6
CASTQQGAYGYTF
>medium-sized|TRBJ1-3|TRBV11-3
CASSSTSGNTIYF
>large|TRBJ2-6|TRBV7-3
CASSLMGTGANVLTF
>medium-sized|TRBJ2-7|TRBV3-1
CASSDKGEKGYEQYF
>medium-sized|TRBJ2-7|TRBV18
CASSPRGPTPEQYF
>large|TRBJ2-7|TRBV28
CASSFGGLLHEQYF
>large|TRBJ2-6|TRBV3-1
CASSQNSANVLTF
>medium-sized|TRBJ2-5|TRBV18
CASSLDIQETQYF
>medium-sized|TRBJ2-1|TRBV29-1
CSLLGIGSYNEQFF
>medium-sized|TRBJ2-3|TRBV19
CASSRRPTDTQYF
>NA|TRBJ1-2|TRBV19
CASRWGAREDGYTF
>NA|TRBJ2-3|TRBV19
CASNEKGGPVDTQYF
>medium-sized|TRBJ1-1|TRBV7-8
CASSKGTANTEAFF
>medium-sized|TRBJ1-2|TRBV20-1
CSAPSTRGYGYTF
>large|TRBJ2-1|TRBV7-3
CASSLRAGTYNEQFF
>medium-sized|TRBJ1-3|TRBV5-4
CASSSKTSGNTIYF